Listed here are 20 T cell receptor beta chains from one sample, sequenced in a study of cytomegalovirus exposure and HLA in healthy donors. A multiplex PCR was run with 60 Vbeta primers and 13 Jbeta primers. Sequencing was performed with immunoSEQ multiplex PCR; in TCRdb, only in-frame clones are kept and a portion is missing. The sample has around 180,000 clones; roughly 78% are singletons. The sample taken for sequencing was PBMCs. These receptor sequences come from a woman between 40 and 55 years old in good health and CMV-seronegative.

The genes are TRBV5-1 and TRBJ1-3, with a possible D match to TRBD1 (6 bases). CDR1 SGHRS and CDR2 YFSETQ come from the germline V gene. V was trimmed by 3 bases and J by 1 base, leaving 17 bases between them. There are 17 residues in the CDR3. The CDR3 region is CASSSRLGGASGNTIYF. The CDR3 bases are TGCGCCAGCAGCTCGAGGCTGGGGGGGGCTTCTGGAAACACCATATATTTT.

The rearrangement joins TRBV5-1 to TRBJ1-5; D not certain. From germline, CDR1 is SGHRS and CDR2 YFSETQ. The CDR3 is made up of 14 amino acids. With 0 bases removed from V and 3 bases from J, the gap between germline ends came to 7 bases. CDR3 bases: TGCGCCAGCAGCTTGGCTGGGCCCAATCAGCCCCAGCATTTT. It encodes CASSLAGPNQPQHF. Together with reference TRBV5-1 and TRBJ1-5, the CDR3 gives the full variable domain: KAGVTQTPRYLIKTRGQQVTLSCSPISGHRSVSWYQQTPGQGLQFLFEYFSETQRNKGNFPGRFSGRQFSNSRSEMNVSTLELGDSALYLCASSLAGPNQPQHFGDGTRLSIL.

The rearrangement links TRBV7-9 to TRBJ1-2; TRBD1 aligns across 9 bases. V lost 3 bases and J lost 4; bases outside the gene matches: 3. Looked up from germline, CDR1 is SEHNR and CDR2 is FQNEAQ (reference sequence). This CDR3 region has 14 residues. This CDR3 reads CASSLTGGVYGYTF. The CDR3 DNA follows: TGTGCCAGCAGCTTGACAGGGGGTGTCTATGGCTACACCTTC. Supplemented by reference TRBV7-9 and TRBJ1-2, the full variable domain reads DTGVSQNPRHKITKRGQNVTFRCDPISEHNRLYWYRQTLGQGPEFLTYFQNEAQLEKSRLLSDRFSAERPKGSFSTLEIQRTEQGDSAMYLCASSLTGGVYGYTFGSGTRLTVV.

V is TRBV10-1 and J is TRBJ2-7, with D tentatively TRBD2 (6 bases). The CDR3 is made up of 13 amino acids. The ends were cut back, 6 bases at V and 1 base at J, with 10 bases in the middle. Germline lookup yields CDR1 WNHNN and CDR2 SYGVQD (reference sequence). The CDR3, as DNA: TGCGCCAGCAGGTTGGGGAGGTCCTACGAGCAGTACTTC. Translation: CASRLGRSYEQYF.

This clone was counted once. This chain joins TRBV6-5 and TRBJ2-5, with D possibly being TRBD2 (6 bases). The J call is uncertain, as TRBJ2-7 better fits the DNA end. The V gene's germline CDR1 is MNHEY and CDR2 SVGAGI. This CDR3 region has 14 residues. The CDR3 DNA follows: TGTGCCAGCAGTTACTCGGAGGGAGGCAACGAGCAGTACTTC. Its translation: CASSYSEGGNEQYF.

This chain joins TRBV27 and TRBJ2-7, with D tentatively TRBD2 (6 bases). With 6 bases removed from V and 1 base from J, the gap between germline ends came to 13 bases. The CDR3 has 14 residues. Looked up from germline, CDR1 is MNHEY and CDR2 is SMNVEV (reference sequence). Here the CDR3 reads CASRPNAGSYEQYF. The CDR3 bases are TGTGCCAGCAGGCCGAATGCGGGATCCTACGAGCAGTACTTC.

The chain employs TRBV5-6 and TRBJ1-2; D is unresolved. Deletions cut 6 bases from V and 5 bases from J, with 20 bases between. Germline assignment: CDR1 SGHDT and CDR2 YYEEEE. The CDR3 loop spans 15 amino acids. Here the CDR3 DNA reads TGTGCCAGCACCCCTCGGACTTCGGGTTGGTATGGCTACACCTTC. It yields the protein CASTPRTSGWYGYTF.

This chain connects TRBV30 to TRBJ2-6; D is possibly TRBD2 (5 bases). Trimming removed 2 bases at V and 0 bases at J, with 8 bases between. The CDR3 spans 15 residues. CDR1 and CDR2 from the germline V gene are GTSNPN and SVGIG (reference sequence). The CDR3 DNA reads as TGTGCCTGGAGTCCCCGGGGCTCTGGGGCCAACGTCCTGACTTTC. Its translation: CAWSPRGSGANVLTF. The variable domain in full, completed from reference TRBV30 and TRBJ2-6, reads SQTIHQWPATLVQPVGSPLSLECTVEGTSNPNLYWYRQAAGRGLQLLFYSVGIGQISSEVPQNLSASRPQDRQFILSSKKLLLSDSGFYLCAWSPRGSGANVLTFGAGSRLTVL.

The chain links TRBV29-1 to TRBJ1-2; possible D gene TRBD1, 5 bases. The CDR3 loop spans 12 amino acids. Germline V gene lookup returns CDR1 SQVTM and CDR2 ANQGSEA. Trimming cost V 6 bases and J 6 bases, with 14 bases left between them. CDR3 bases: TGCAGCGTCACTGCGGGGGGGGATGGCTACACCTTC. Translation: CSVTAGGDGYTF.

The chain employs TRBV7-9 and TRBJ1-3; D is unclear. There are 15 residues in the CDR3. Trimming shortened V by 7 bases and J by 8 bases, and 21 bases separated the two germline ends. The germline V gene encodes CDR1 SEHNR and CDR2 FQNEAQ (reference sequence). The CDR3 DNA reads TGTGCCAGCACCCGAGGGCCGGGTGATAGCGACACCATATATTTT. Its protein is CASTRGPGDSDTIYF.

V gene TRBV7-9 combines with J gene TRBJ2-5, with 8 bases lining up with TRBD2. Unmatched junction bases numbered 8, after V lost 7 bases and J lost 4 bases. The CDR3 has 14 residues. Germline CDR1 and CDR2: SEHNR and FQNEAQ (reference sequence). Here the CDR3 DNA reads TGTGCCAGCAATTTGCGGGGGGAAGGAGAGACCCAGTACTTC. It is translated as CASNLRGEGETQYF. The entire variable domain, with the rest obtained from reference TRBV7-9 and TRBJ2-5, is as follows: DTGVSQNPRHKITKRGQNVTFRCDPISEHNRLYWYRQTLGQGPEFLTYFQNEAQLEKSRLLSDRFSAERPKGSFSTLEIQRTEQGDSAMYLCASNLRGEGETQYFGPGTRLLVL.

The sample holds a few counts of this clone. V is TRBV10-3 and J is TRBJ1-5; 8 bases line up with TRBD1. V lost 4 bases, J lost 6 bases, and 5 bases stayed unmatched. Germline CDR1 is ENHRY and CDR2 is SYGVKD. The CDR3 has 14 residues. The CDR3 DNA is TGTGCCATCAGTGCAACAGGGGGAACTCAGCCCCAGCATTTT. Its protein product is CAISATGGTQPQHF.

CDR3 in DNA: TGTGCCAGTAGTTTCCTCGGCAGTAACAGCTATGGCTACACCTTC. Translation gives CASSFLGSNSYGYTF. The gene calls are TRBV19 and TRBJ1-2; D ambiguous. There are 15 residues in the CDR3. V was shortened by 5 bases and J by 4 bases, with 17 bases between the two germline ends. Germline CDR1 reads LNHDA; CDR2 reads SQIVND (reference sequence).

This clone showed up just once. V is TRBV7-9 and J is TRBJ1-3, with D possibly being TRBD1 (5 bases). Per germline, CDR1 SEHNR and CDR2 FQNEAQ (reference sequence). The CDR3 spans 16 residues. With 2 bases removed from V and 2 bases from J, the gap between germline ends came to 13 bases. The CDR3 DNA reads as TGTGCCAGCAGCTTACCGCGACAGTTCACTGGAAACACCATATATTTT. This gives the protein CASSLPRQFTGNTIYF.

This chain links TRBV5-1 with TRBJ2-1; D possibly corresponds to TRBD2 (7 bases). This CDR3 spans 17 amino acids. Germline V gives CDR1 SGHRS, CDR2 YFSETQ. V lost 0 bases, J lost 4 bases, and 17 bases lay in between. The CDR3 is CASSLAGAGHPYNEQFF. The CDR3 DNA reads as TGCGCCAGCAGCTTGGCCGGAGCGGGACATCCATACAATGAGCAGTTCTTC.

This clone was observed once. The chain links TRBV7-8 to TRBJ2-1, with 7 nucleotides matching TRBD1. The germline gives CDR1 SGHVS, CDR2 FQNEAQ. The trim removed 6 bases at V and 5 bases at J, leaving 7 bases unmatched. CDR3 length: 14 residues. This chain's CDR3 is CASRTDRVDNEQFF. CDR3 nucleotide sequence: TGTGCCAGCAGAACCGACAGGGTGGACAATGAGCAGTTCTTC.

The chain is built from TRBV6-6 and TRBJ1-5, with D tentatively TRBD1 (6 bases). The CDR3 extends over 13 amino acids. Trimming took off 4 bases at V and 6 bases at J, with 10 bases between the two ends. CDR1 is MNHNY, CDR2 SVGAGI, per germline (reference sequence). CDR3 protein: CASSFIQGQPQHF. CDR3 DNA sequence: TGTGCCAGCAGTTTCATACAGGGTCAGCCCCAGCATTTT.

The genes are TRBV5-4 and TRBJ2-1; the match to TRBD2 covers 14 bases. This CDR3 has 16 amino acids. Trimming at V came to 5 bases and at J to 7 bases, leaving 8 bases not matched to a gene. Per the germline V gene, CDR1 is SGHNT and CDR2 is YYREEE (reference sequence). DNA of the CDR3: TGTGCCAGCAGGAGCGGGGGACTAGCGGGAGATAATGAGCAGTTCTTC. Translation: CASRSGGLAGDNEQFF.

The chain couples TRBV19 to TRBJ2-5; 7 positions agree with TRBD1. There are 13 residues in the CDR3. V dropped 8 bases and J dropped 0; count of bases not matched to a gene: 3. Germline lookup yields CDR1 LNHDA and CDR2 SQIVND (reference sequence). DNA of the CDR3: TGTGCCAGTCTCGACAGGGACCAAGAGACCCAGTACTTC. Translating it yields CASLDRDQETQYF.

V gene TRBV10-3 combines with J gene TRBJ2-3; no clear D. This CDR3 region has 13 residues. CDR1 and CDR2 (germline): ENHRY, SYGVKD. V was shortened by 5 bases and J by 0 bases, with 6 bases between the two germline ends. CDR3: CAISPRSTDTQYF. CDR3 DNA: TGTGCCATCAGTCCTAGAAGCACAGATACGCAGTATTTT.